One sample yielded the 19 T cell receptor beta chains listed below, sequenced in a study of response to subunit inactivated influenza vaccine. One entry per CDR3 protein, called by TCRdb with MiXCR from the RT-PCR reads. The data show roughly 780,000 distinct CDR3 sequences, with approximately 18% seen just once and under 13% held by the top ten. The sequenced sample was PBMCs from blood, obtained less than 6 days after vaccination. These receptor sequences come from a man aged 50-60 years who received an inactivated influenza vaccine.

This chain's CDR3 is CSAVPGSSTDTQYF. The DNA for the CDR3 is TGCAGCGCCGTTCCGGGGTCGAGCACAGATACGCAGTATTTT. This chain uses TRBV29-1 with TRBJ2-3; the D gene is possibly TRBD2 (5 bases). V shed 7 bases and J shed 0 bases, with 14 bases lying between them. This CDR3 comprises 14 residues. Germline lookup yields CDR1 SQVTM and CDR2 ANQGSEA.

This clonotype was seen at least ten times. The J gene is TRBJ1-1, the V gene TRBV7-9, with unresolved D. From germline, CDR1 is SEHNR and CDR2 FQNEAQ (reference sequence). The V end was cut by 4 bases, the J end by 1 base, with 7 bases between. The CDR3 runs 13 residues. The CDR3 DNA follows: TGTGCCAGCAGCTCCGGAGAGAACACTGAAGCTTTCTTT. Translation gives CASSSGENTEAFF.

This clonotype was found a few times. The chain is built from TRBV28 and TRBJ2-7; D is unresolved. Germline CDR1 MDHEN, CDR2 SYDVKM. V gave up 5 bases and J gave up 4 bases, with 18 bases separating them. The CDR3 runs to 15 residues. CDR3 sequence: CASSRTGLNVYEQYF. CDR3 DNA sequence: TGTGCCAGCAGTAGGACCGGGCTAAACGTTTACGAGCAGTACTTC.

This clonotype was seen a handful of times. A much bigger clone sits one base away, suggesting this may be a read error. V and J are TRBV10-3 and TRBJ2-7, with no clear D. The CDR3 consists of 11 residues. Germline values: CDR1 ENHRY, CDR2 SYGVKD. Trimming took off 0 bases at V and 6 bases at J, with 3 bases between the two ends. The DNA of the CDR3 is TGTGCCATCAGTGAGTCGTCCGAGCAGTACTTC. This translates into CAISESSEQYF.

This clonotype came up many times. V usage is TRBV12-3 or TRBV12-4 and J usage is TRBJ2-1; D is undetermined. The germline V and J ends were trimmed by 5 bases and 0 bases, with 8 bases remaining between them. The CDR3 contains 14 residues. CDR3 DNA sequence: TGTGCCAGCAGTCAGACCGGCTCCTACAATGAGCAGTTCTTC. Its translation is CASSQTGSYNEQFF.

This clonotype was seen a few times. This chain links TRBV5-1 with TRBJ2-2; 7 bases are shared with TRBD2. The CDR3 consists of 17 residues. Germline CDR1 is SGHRS and CDR2 is YFSETQ. With V trimmed by 4 bases and J by 4 bases, 13 bases remained unmatched. Here the CDR3 reads CASSPGLTSGGTGELFF. The DNA for the CDR3 is TGCGCCAGCAGCCCGGGACTAACCTCCGGGGGCACCGGGGAGCTGTTTTTT. Drawing the rest from reference TRBV5-1 and TRBJ2-2, the complete variable domain is KAGVTQTPRYLIKTRGQQVTLSCSPISGHRSVSWYQQTPGQGLQFLFEYFSETQRNKGNFPGRFSGRQFSNSRSEMNVSTLELGDSALYLCASSPGLTSGGTGELFFGEGSRLTVL.

This rearrangement joins TRBV30 to TRBJ1-1; 8 bases map to TRBD1. The junction had 5 bases not matched to a gene; V was cut back by 3 bases and J by 11 bases. Germline V gene lookup returns CDR1 GTSNPN and CDR2 SVGIG (reference sequence). This CDR3 spans 11 amino acids. CDR3 in DNA: TGTGCCTGGAGGATTTGGACAGGGGCTTTCTTT. It codes for CAWRIWTGAFF.

This clonotype turned up a few times. The chain uses TRBV18 and TRBJ1-1; no clear D. CDR3 length equals 15 residues. Germline V lookup: CDR1 KGHSH, CDR2 LQKENI. The V gene lost 6 bases and the J gene lost 2 bases, with 16 bases spanning the gap. The CDR3 sequence: CASSPGIGINTEAFF. Written as DNA, the CDR3 is TGTGCCAGCTCTCCGGGGATAGGGATTAACACTGAAGCTTTCTTT. Variable domain in full (rest from reference TRBV18 and TRBJ1-1): NAGVMQNPRHLVRRRGQEARLRCSPMKGHSHVYWYRQLPEEGLKFMVYLQKENIIDESGMPKERFSAEFPKEGPSILRIQQVVRGDSAAYFCASSPGIGINTEAFFGQGTRLTVV.

This clonotype was seen repeatedly, ten times or more. The J gene is TRBJ1-2, the V gene TRBV7-2; tentative D call: TRBD1 (5 bases). The CDR3 loop spans 16 amino acids. Germline CDR1 and CDR2: SGHTA and FQGNSA. V was cut by 3 bases and J by 8 bases, with 22 bases left in between. CDR3 bases: TGTGCCAGCAGCTTTTTGATATCGGAGCCGGGACTAGGCTACACCTTC. It translates to CASSFLISEPGLGYTF.

CDR3 sequence: CASSLLGGSSYNSPLHF. CDR3 DNA: TGTGCCAGCAGCTTACTGGGGGGCAGCTCCTATAATTCACCCCTCCACTTT. The genes are TRBV7-2 and TRBJ1-6; tentative D call: TRBD1 (6 bases). V lost 2 bases, J lost 0 bases, and 11 bases lay in between. The CDR3 spans 17 residues. Germline-derived CDR1 and CDR2 are SGHTA and FQGNSA.

A word on this clonotype: This may be a read error, as it is one base from a much larger clone. This rearrangement joins TRBV6-5 to TRBJ2-5; 7 nucleotides match TRBD2. Germline CDR1 is MNHEY and CDR2 is SVGAGI. The J segment lost 5 bases and the V segment lost 2 bases, leaving 14 bases of the junction unmatched. The CDR3 runs to 17 residues. Written as DNA, the CDR3 is TGTGCCAGCAGTTACGAGGCTAGAGGGAGGGCCTTTGAGACCCAGTACTTC. Amino acid sequence: CASSYEARGRAFETQYF.

J is TRBJ1-1 and V is TRBV19; D possibly corresponds to TRBD1 (5 bases). Trimming cost V 7 bases and J 1 base, with 13 bases left between them. Germline CDR1 reads LNHDA; CDR2 reads SQIVND (reference sequence). CDR3 length equals 14 residues. CDR3 sequence (DNA): TGTGCCAGTAACCTGGGACTCTCGAACACTGAAGCTTTCTTT. The encoded protein is CASNLGLSNTEAFF.

There are a few counts of this clonotype. The chain combines TRBV10-3 with TRBJ2-7; TRBD1 aligns across 7 bases. CDR1 and CDR2 (germline): ENHRY, SYGVKD. The CDR3 totals 14 residues. Trimming removed 11 bases from V and 1 base from J; junction bases left unmatched: 11. CDR3 coding DNA: TGTGCCTCTCGGGACAGCGAAAAATCCTACGAGCAGTACTTC. Translating gives CASRDSEKSYEQYF.

This clonotype was counted many times. The rearrangement joins TRBV20-1 to TRBJ2-7; possibly TRBD1 or TRBD2 for D (5 bases each). Germline-derived CDR1 and CDR2 are DFQATT and SNEGSKA (reference sequence). Deletions cut 6 bases from V and 5 bases from J, with 23 bases between. The CDR3 consists of 15 residues. The CDR3 DNA sequence: TGCAGTGCCCGGGACCCTCGGAGCATTTTGAACGAGCAGTACTTC. This gives the protein CSARDPRSILNEQYF.

The V and J genes are TRBV12-3 or TRBV12-4 and TRBJ2-1; D remains ambiguous. This CDR3 comprises 16 residues. Trimming left V 5 bases short and J 6 bases short, with 20 bases between. The CDR3 nucleotides read TGTGCCAGCAGTCCGACGTGGGCCACCCCTCCCAATGAGCAGTTCTTC. It codes for CASSPTWATPPNEQFF.

The chain links TRBV6-1 to TRBJ1-1; D unresolved. There are 13 residues in the CDR3. Between the trimmed V and J ends, which lost 2 bases and 2 bases, there was a span of 6 bases. Germline V gene data show CDR1 as MNHNS and CDR2 as SASEGT. The CDR3 DNA is TGTGCCAGCAGTGAACACAGAAACACTGAAGCTTTCTTT. Translation gives CASSEHRNTEAFF.

There are a few counts of this clonotype. The chain links TRBV9 to TRBJ2-2; TRBD1 aligns across 9 bases. Trimming at V came to 3 bases and at J to 4 bases, leaving 13 bases not matched to a gene. Germline assignment: CDR1 SGDLS and CDR2 YYNGEE. CDR3 size: 18 residues. CDR3 residues: CASSDRQGGMIFTGELFF. The CDR3 coding sequence is TGTGCCAGCAGCGATAGACAGGGGGGAATGATTTTCACCGGGGAGCTGTTTTTT.

The rearrangement uses TRBV25-1 and TRBJ1-1; D is undetermined. The CDR3 consists of 15 residues. Germline V gene lookup returns CDR1 MGHDK and CDR2 SYGVNS. Trimming took 0 bases from V and 1 from J, leaving 9 bases between them. CDR3 amino acids: CASSEYPDRNTEAFF. DNA of the CDR3: TGTGCCAGCAGTGAATATCCAGATCGGAACACTGAAGCTTTCTTT.

This clonotype turned up a few times. This sequence joins TRBV7-2 and TRBJ1-2, with D uncertain. CDR3 length: 13 amino acids. Trimming took 2 bases from V and 8 from J, leaving 12 bases between them. The germline V gene has CDR1 SGHTA and CDR2 FQGNSA. Written as DNA, the CDR3 is TGTGCCAGCAGCTTATCGTCAGAGTTCGGCTACACCTTC. It specifies CASSLSSEFGYTF.